This T cell receptor (beta chain) appears in the sequencing data of a study of blood T cell repertoires in COVID-19. Study information: PBMCs, B-cell-depleted T cells, or T cells were the source of the cDNA or gDNA that made up the material.

Per the original data handling: Cell counts per sample came from amplifying reference gene primers. Produced via immunoSEQ multiplex PCR; TCRdb's table is partial and in-frame only. Clone size and the V and J calls come from that table; the DNA yielded D and trimming. The repertoire holds hundreds of thousands of clones, with 82% as singletons. For recovered donors of Cohort 3, there were two negative PCRs, clearance, or symptom resolution. The CDR3 extends over 14 amino acids. Germline V lookup: CDR1 GTSNPN, CDR2 SVGIG (reference sequence). Trimming took off 0 bases at V and 7 bases at J, with 13 bases between the two ends.

Sequenced material: PBMCs or T cells enriched from blood (not recorded which). V usage is TRBV30 and J usage is TRBJ2-4, with a possible D match to TRBD2 (7 bases). This sequence originates from a woman between 55 and 75 years old who had recovered from COVID-19. Here the CDR3 reads CAWSVGGGDNIQYF. CDR3 DNA sequence: TGTGCCTGGAGTGTAGGGGGAGGGGACAACATTCAGTACTTC.